The clone carrying this T cell receptor beta chain occurred a few times. The antigen is undetermined. CDR1 is MNHNS, CDR2 SASEGT, per germline. The CDR3 has 13 residues. The V gene lost 7 bases and the J gene lost 8 bases, with 16 bases spanning the gap. A universal primer site and UMIs were added as TCR cDNA was made by 5'RACE template switching. MiXCR, run by TCRdb on the 5' RACE reads, gives a single entry per CDR3 protein. The sample includes a few hundred thousand distinct CDR3 sequences, around 6.8% seen only once; the top ten take 18%. The sample is drawn from a study of T cells after yellow fever vaccination. The study, taken as a whole, reports: A small proportion of clonotypes was detected in both the CD4 and CD8 compartments. Most clones from primary vaccination resurfaced after the booster (around 95% CD4, 70% to 90% CD8). The bulk population could contribute abundant contaminating clonotypes to FACS-sorted repertoires.

The sequenced sample was PBMCs, obtained more than 35 days after the first yellow fever vaccination. The receptor comes from a man aged 18-30 years who received the YFV17D yellow fever vaccine. The chain joins TRBV6-1 to TRBJ2-3; D is undetermined. This chain's CDR3 is CASKPNSGSTQYF. The CDR3 DNA is TGTGCCAGCAAACCGAACTCGGGTTCTACGCAGTATTTT.